Listed here are 32 T cell receptor beta chains from one sample, sequenced in a study of cytomegalovirus exposure and HLA in healthy donors. It was with 60 Vbeta and 13 Jbeta primers that the PCR ran. Sequenced by immunoSEQ multiplex PCR; TCRdb stores in-frame clones only, minus some. Counted here are about 170,000 clones, about 88% occurring once; the ten biggest clones make up approximately 2.5%. The material sequenced was PBMCs. Source of these receptors: a man younger than 45 in good health and CMV-seropositive.

This chain connects TRBV10-3 to TRBJ1-1; D gene uncertain. The CDR3 consists of 14 residues. Germline V gives CDR1 ENHRY, CDR2 SYGVKD. V was clipped by 3 bases and J by 0 bases, with 8 bases between them. The CDR3: CAISDEGVNTEAFF. As DNA, the CDR3 is TGTGCCATCAGTGACGAGGGCGTGAACACTGAAGCTTTCTTT.

This chain connects TRBV5-6 to TRBJ2-7; TRBD2 aligns across 10 bases. CDR3 length equals 16 residues. Looked up from germline, CDR1 is SGHDT and CDR2 is YYEEEE. Trimming cost V 1 base and J 5 bases; bases outside gene matches: 9. Here the CDR3 reads CASSLITSGIIDEQYF. Here the CDR3 DNA reads TGTGCCAGCAGCTTGATTACTAGCGGGATAATAGACGAGCAGTACTTC.

The chain recombines TRBV11-2 with TRBJ2-7; tentatively, D is TRBD2 (6 bases). Germline V gives CDR1 SGHAT, CDR2 FQNNGV. Trimming pared 7 bases from V and 2 bases from J, leaving 18 bases between. The CDR3 spans 15 residues. The CDR3 bases are TGTGCCAGCACCATGGGATTCGGGAGTCCCTACGAGCAGTACTTC. This sequence encodes CASTMGFGSPYEQYF. The full variable domain, in which reference TRBV11-2 and TRBJ2-7 provide the parts outside the CDR3, is EAGVAQSPRYKIIEKRQSVAFWCNPISGHATLYWYQQILGQGPKLLIQFQNNGVVDDSQLPKDRFSAERLKGVDSTLKIQPAKLEDSAVYLCASTMGFGSPYEQYFGPGTRLTVT.

This clone was seen once. The V call is TRBV5-6, the J call TRBJ2-5; perhaps TRBD2 as D (5 bases). Trimming took 4 bases from V and 4 from J, leaving 11 bases between them. CDR3 length: 13 residues. Germline CDR1 and CDR2: SGHDT and YYEEEE. CDR3 DNA: TGTGCCAGCAGCCCACAAGGAGGAGAGACCCAGTACTTC. This translates into CASSPQGGETQYF.

The J gene is TRBJ2-1, the V gene TRBV6-5; D not resolved. The germline CDR1 and CDR2 sequences are MNHEY and SVGAGI. V gave up 5 bases and J gave up 2 bases, with 10 bases separating them. The CDR3 contains 14 residues. CDR3 residues: CASSPHITYNEQFF. CDR3 DNA: TGTGCCAGCAGTCCTCACATTACCTACAATGAGCAGTTCTTC.

J is TRBJ1-1 and V is TRBV5-8; 7 nucleotides match TRBD1. The CDR3 covers 13 residues. Germline-derived CDR1 and CDR2 are SGHTS and YDEGEE. V shed 4 bases, J shed 11 bases, and the junction held 11 bases outside the gene matches. The CDR3 here is CASSAGGGQRAFF. CDR3 sequence (DNA): TGTGCCAGCAGCGCGGGAGGGGGACAGAGGGCTTTCTTT.

The chain is built from TRBV4-1 and TRBJ2-3; 9 nucleotides agree with TRBD2. Germline CDR1 MGHRA, CDR2 YSYEKL. This CDR3 comprises 16 residues. J gave up 4 bases and V 0 bases, and 5 bases lay outside the gene matches. The CDR3 here is CASSQDPSGIPDTQYF. Written as DNA, the CDR3 is TGCGCCAGCAGCCAAGACCCTAGCGGGATCCCAGATACGCAGTATTTT.

This chain uses TRBV7-2 with TRBJ2-6; 7 nucleotides line up with TRBD2. Trimming at V came to 0 bases and at J to 4 bases, leaving 3 bases not matched to a gene. Germline lookup yields CDR1 SGHTA and CDR2 FQGNSA. This CDR3 is 16 amino acids long. The CDR3, as DNA: TGTGCCAGCAGCTTAGCGGGAGGGTCAGGGGCCAACGTCCTGACTTTC. Translation: CASSLAGGSGANVLTF.

By sample fraction, this clone is medium-sized. This chain uses TRBV28 with TRBJ2-2; D may be TRBD2 (5 bases). With 5 bases removed from V and 5 bases from J, the gap between germline ends came to 12 bases. CDR1 is MDHEN and CDR2 is SYDVKM in the germline V gene. This CDR3 is 14 amino acids long. CDR3 nucleotides: TGTGCCAGCAGTGTCTCCCCGGGGACCGGGGAGCTGTTTTTT. It yields the protein CASSVSPGTGELFF.

V gene TRBV7-9 combines with J gene TRBJ1-2; TRBD1 might be the D (5 bases). V was cut by 3 bases and J by 4 bases, with 6 bases left in between. Germline CDR1 reads SEHNR; CDR2 reads FQNEAQ (reference sequence). The CDR3 sequence is 12 residues long. CDR3 coding DNA: TGTGCCAGCAGCTTTGGGGCCTATGGCTACACCTTC. It translates to CASSFGAYGYTF.

The chain uses TRBV5-1 and TRBJ2-2; 13 positions agree with TRBD2. This CDR3 has 16 residues. Germline V lookup: CDR1 SGHRS, CDR2 YFSETQ. With V trimmed by 3 bases and J by 6 bases, 5 bases remained unmatched. CDR3 nucleotide sequence: TGCGCCAGCAGCTGGACTAGCGGGAGAGGGGCCGGGGAGCTGTTTTTT. It encodes CASSWTSGRGAGELFF.

The V and J genes are TRBV10-3 and TRBJ2-1; 7 bases are a match to TRBD2. There are 15 residues in the CDR3. Germline CDR1 ENHRY, CDR2 SYGVKD. The ends lost 4 bases at V and 6 bases at J; junction bases unmatched: 9. CDR3 sequence (DNA): TGTGCCATCAGTGCGAGCGGGAAACGCACCAATGAGCAGTTCTTC. Its protein is CAISASGKRTNEQFF.

The DNA for the CDR3 is TGTGCCAGCAGTGACCTTGGACAGGGGACGAGGGAAGAGCTTGAAACCCAGTACTTC. Its protein product is CASSDLGQGTREELETQYF. The chain uses TRBV6-1 and TRBJ2-5, with 9 bases that match TRBD1. Germline-derived CDR1 and CDR2 are MNHNS and SASEGT. Trimming removed 3 bases from V and 8 bases from J; junction bases left unmatched: 22. The CDR3 extends over 19 amino acids.

J is TRBJ2-7 and V is TRBV28; weak D call: TRBD2 (6 bases). The germline V gene has CDR1 MDHEN and CDR2 SYDVKM. The CDR3 length is 14 residues. V lost 4 bases and J lost 5, with 15 bases in between. CDR3 amino acids: CASSSRLGSHEQYF. CDR3 sequence (DNA): TGTGCCAGCAGTTCCCGACTAGGATCCCACGAGCAGTACTTC.

The chain carries TRBV7-8 and TRBJ2-5, with TRBD2 matching 7 bases. Trimming at V came to 3 bases and at J to 0 bases, leaving 4 bases not matched to a gene. CDR3 size: 15 residues. In germline, CDR1 is SGHVS, CDR2 FQNEAQ. For the CDR3, the DNA is TGTGCCAGCAGCTTGGCGGGAGAGTACCAAGAGACCCAGTACTTC. It is translated as CASSLAGEYQETQYF.

The genes are TRBV7-9 and TRBJ2-7; possibly TRBD2 for D (5 bases). Germline V gene lookup returns CDR1 SEHNR and CDR2 FQNEAQ (reference sequence). The CDR3 runs 12 residues. Trimming took 8 bases from V and 0 from J, leaving 8 bases between them. The CDR3 DNA sequence: TGTGCCAGCTCGGGGAGCTCCTACGAGCAGTACTTC. This translates into CASSGSSYEQYF.

The chain carries TRBV5-1 and TRBJ2-1, with a tentative D call TRBD1 (7 bases). Germline V CDR1 and CDR2: SGHRS, YFSETQ. The V end lost 4 bases, the J end lost 8 bases, and 19 bases lay between the germline ends. The CDR3 length is 15 residues. The CDR3: CASSGGTAAGDEQFF. The CDR3 region has the DNA TGCGCCAGCAGCGGGGGGACAGCCGCGGGCGATGAGCAGTTCTTC.

The gene calls are TRBV7-2 and TRBJ2-1; D is ambiguous. Trimming removed 3 bases from V and 3 bases from J, with 9 bases in between. The CDR3 extends over 14 amino acids. CDR1 and CDR2 (germline): SGHTA, FQGNSA. The CDR3 reads CASSFPGVYNEQFF. The DNA for the CDR3 is TGTGCCAGCAGCTTCCCCGGAGTCTACAATGAGCAGTTCTTC.

The V call is TRBV11-2, the J call TRBJ2-1; D remains ambiguous. Trimming cost V 1 base and J 4 bases, with 5 bases left between them. CDR3 size: 13 residues. Germline assignment: CDR1 SGHAT and CDR2 FQNNGV. The CDR3 DNA sequence: TGTGCCAGCAGCTTAGGCAGATACAATGAGCAGTTCTTC. Translated, it gives CASSLGRYNEQFF.

The chain uses TRBV10-3 and TRBJ2-3; TRBD2 matches at 10 bases. The CDR3 contains 15 residues. Looked up from germline, CDR1 is ENHRY and CDR2 is SYGVKD. V dropped 2 bases and J dropped 4; count of bases not matched to a gene: 3. The CDR3 loop reads CAISERTSGPDTQYF. In DNA, the CDR3 is TGTGCCATCAGTGAGCGGACTAGCGGTCCAGATACGCAGTATTTT.

Only one count was recorded for this clone. The chain couples TRBV15 to TRBJ2-3; TRBD2 agrees at 7 bases. V lost 9 bases, J lost 0 bases, and 3 bases stayed unmatched. Germline lookup yields CDR1 LNHNV and CDR2 YYDKDF (reference sequence). This CDR3 comprises 13 residues. The chain's CDR3 is CATAGTSTDTQYF. The DNA of the CDR3 is TGTGCCACAGCGGGGACTAGCACAGATACGCAGTATTTT.

J is TRBJ1-2 and V is TRBV5-6, with D perhaps matching TRBD1 (6 bases). The CDR3 has 14 residues. Germline values: CDR1 SGHDT, CDR2 YYEEEE. V was trimmed by 5 bases and J by 4 bases, leaving 15 bases between them. The CDR3 is CASRLPGQRYGYTF. The CDR3 DNA is TGTGCCAGCAGACTACCGGGACAACGCTATGGCTACACCTTC.

V usage is TRBV7-9 and J usage is TRBJ1-6; maybe TRBD1 (5 bases). The germline CDR1 and CDR2 sequences are SEHNR and FQNEAQ (reference sequence). V was cut by 3 bases and J by 10 bases, with 13 bases left in between. The CDR3 totals 14 residues. The CDR3 reads CASSFETDGSPLHF. The CDR3 bases are TGTGCCAGCAGCTTCGAGACAGACGGGTCACCCCTCCACTTT.

V gene TRBV5-1 combines with J gene TRBJ2-1; 10 bases are shared with TRBD2. The J segment lost 3 bases and the V segment lost 0 bases, leaving 3 bases of the junction unmatched. This CDR3 is built from 16 residues. The germline V gene has CDR1 SGHRS and CDR2 YFSETQ. CDR3: CASSLAASGSYNEQFF. The CDR3, as DNA: TGCGCCAGCAGCTTGGCGGCTAGCGGGAGCTACAATGAGCAGTTCTTC.

This chain joins TRBV2 and TRBJ1-6, with 8 bases lining up with TRBD1. The CDR3 loop spans 15 amino acids. Germline V gives CDR1 SNHLY, CDR2 FYNNEI. J gave up 10 bases and V 5 bases, and 10 bases lay outside the gene matches. The CDR3 protein is CASSPGQGVGSPLHF. CDR3 sequence (DNA): TGTGCCAGCAGTCCCGGACAGGGAGTGGGGTCACCCCTCCACTTT. The entire variable domain, with the rest obtained from reference TRBV2 and TRBJ1-6, is as follows: EPEVTQTPSHQVTQMGQEVILRCVPISNHLYFYWYRQILGQKVEFLVSFYNNEISEKSEIFDDQFSVERPDGSNFTLKIRSTKLEDSAMYFCASSPGQGVGSPLHFGNGTRLTVT.

The rearrangement uses TRBV5-1 and TRBJ1-2, with D unresolved. Trimming cost V 2 bases and J 2 bases, with 4 bases left between them. The germline V gene encodes CDR1 SGHRS and CDR2 YFSETQ. The CDR3 has 12 residues. CDR3 in amino acids: CASSLENYGYTF. DNA for the CDR3: TGCGCCAGCAGCTTAGAGAACTATGGCTACACCTTC.

V gene TRBV29-1 combines with J gene TRBJ1-4, with 8 bases aligning to TRBD1. Germline assignment: CDR1 SQVTM and CDR2 ANQGSEA. CDR3 size: 12 residues. V lost 7 bases, J lost 8 bases, and 6 bases stayed unmatched. CDR3 DNA sequence: TGCAGCGCAGGACAGGGTCGGGAAAAACTGTTTTTT. Its protein is CSAGQGREKLFF.

Only one count was recorded for this clone. The chain recombines TRBV5-8 with TRBJ1-5, with 9 bases that match TRBD1. CDR3 length: 18 residues. Per the germline V gene, CDR1 is SGHTS and CDR2 is YDEGEE. Germline trimming cut 2 bases from V and 4 bases from J; bases unmatched to any gene: 13. The CDR3 region is CASSFQQITGGLNQPQHF. CDR3 bases: TGTGCCAGCAGCTTTCAGCAGATTACAGGGGGCCTAAATCAGCCCCAGCATTTT.

This chain links TRBV19 with TRBJ2-3; 9 bases map to TRBD1. Germline V gene lookup returns CDR1 LNHDA and CDR2 SQIVND (reference sequence). CDR3 length: 15 amino acids. V lost 5 bases and J lost 3; bases outside the gene matches: 6. CDR3 protein: CASSLRTGVTDTQYF. The CDR3 DNA reads TGTGCCAGTAGTTTACGGACAGGGGTTACAGATACGCAGTATTTT.

This chain links TRBV2 with TRBJ2-7, with D unresolved. Germline V gene lookup returns CDR1 SNHLY and CDR2 FYNNEI. V was clipped by 4 bases and J by 3 bases, with 10 bases between them. CDR3 length: 13 residues. For the CDR3, the DNA is TGTGCCAGCAGTGTAAACAAAGACTACGAGCAGTACTTC. Translation: CASSVNKDYEQYF.

The V gene is TRBV18, the J gene TRBJ1-2; TRBD1 matches at 12 bases. J gave up 7 bases and V 4 bases, and 16 bases lay outside the gene matches. Germline V gives CDR1 KGHSH, CDR2 LQKENI. This CDR3 spans 18 amino acids. The CDR3 sequence is CASSLYSAPGQGASGYTF. The CDR3 DNA sequence: TGTGCCAGCTCACTATACTCCGCCCCGGGACAGGGGGCCAGTGGCTACACCTTC.

The J gene is TRBJ1-2, the V gene TRBV2, with D uncertain. V was shortened by 0 bases and J by 7 bases, with 9 bases between the two germline ends. Germline V CDR1 and CDR2: SNHLY, FYNNEI. The CDR3 is made up of 13 amino acids. The CDR3 DNA sequence: TGTGCCAGCAGTGAAGCCGGGGTGAGTGGCTACACCTTC. Its translation: CASSEAGVSGYTF.